The 32 T cell receptor beta chains below were found in one sample sequenced in a study of shared T cell receptors in the human thymus. The data were produced by immunoSEQ multiplex PCR, yet TCRdb's version contains in-frame clones alone and is incomplete. The data show about 660,000 clones, 85% to 90% seen once. In addition, the sample was reused for a study of human thymus T cells.

Sequenced sample: thymocytes. Receptor source: a boy in the first two years of life with a congenital heart defect.

In its sample, this clone was seen once. Other nucleotide sequences from this sample produce the same CDR3. The chain couples TRBV18 to TRBJ2-7, with D maybe TRBD1 (5 bases). CDR3 length: 14 amino acids. From germline, CDR1 is KGHSH and CDR2 LQKENI. The V end lost 2 bases, the J end lost 1 base, and 9 bases lay between the germline ends. The CDR3 loop is CASSPGDSSYEQYF. The CDR3, as DNA: TGTGCCAGCTCACCAGGAGACAGTTCCTACGAGCAGTACTTC.

The chain has TRBV7-9 and TRBJ1-1; 8 bases fit TRBD1. CDR1 SEHNR and CDR2 FQNEAQ come from the germline V gene (reference sequence). The CDR3 length is 15 residues. With 4 bases clipped from V and 3 bases from J, the junction kept 7 bases outside the gene matches. The CDR3 nucleotides read TGTGCCAGCAGCTCGCCCAGGGGGCCAGACACTGAAGCTTTCTTT. Translation: CASSSPRGPDTEAFF.

This rearrangement joins TRBV2 to TRBJ2-2; 8 bases align to TRBD1. The CDR3 spans 17 residues. Trimming at V came to 7 bases and at J to 1 base, leaving 11 bases not matched to a gene. CDR1 SNHLY and CDR2 FYNNEI come from the germline V gene. DNA for the CDR3: TGTGCCAGCAATCTCCGGACAGGGACCTTGAACACCGGGGAGCTGTTTTTT. Its translation: CASNLRTGTLNTGELFF.

This chain connects TRBV4-1 to TRBJ2-3, with 9 bases lining up with TRBD2. Germline V gene sequence: CDR1 MGHRA, CDR2 YSYEKL. J was trimmed by 3 bases and V by 2 bases; bases with no gene match: 9. This CDR3 spans 17 amino acids. Written as DNA, the CDR3 is TGCGCCAGCAGCCAAAGACAGCGGGAGGTTCCAACAGATACGCAGTATTTT. Translation gives CASSQRQREVPTDTQYF.

The chain has TRBV7-2 and TRBJ1-2; weak D call: TRBD1 (5 bases). CDR1 is SGHTA, CDR2 FQGNSA, per germline. V was cut by 5 bases and J by 1 base, with 14 bases left in between. CDR3 length equals 15 residues. For the CDR3, the DNA is TGTGCCAGCAGCGGCAGGGTATGGGGTAACTATGGCTACACCTTC. Translating gives CASSGRVWGNYGYTF.

The J gene is TRBJ2-5, the V gene TRBV21-1; the tabulated D call, TRBD1, remains unverified against the DNA. TRBV21-1 constitutes a pseudogene. This CDR3 region has 16 residues. CDR3 in amino acids: CASSGEDRDSQETQYF. CDR3 DNA sequence: TGTGCCAGCAGCGGGGAAGACCGGGACAGCCAAGAGACTCAGTACTTC.

This chain connects TRBV4-2 to TRBJ2-1; 10 bases agree with TRBD1. Per the germline V gene, CDR1 is LGHNA and CDR2 is YNFKEQ. The CDR3 totals 18 residues. The V gene end was trimmed by 2 bases and the J gene end by 12 bases; junction bases not matched to a gene: 19. The CDR3 DNA reads TGTGCCAGCAGCCAAAGTGTATTGGCGGACAGGGGGGCCAAAGGGCAGTTCTTC. Its translation is CASSQSVLADRGAKGQFF.

The V call is TRBV4-3, the J call TRBJ2-7; 7 bases agree with TRBD1. Germline CDR1 reads LGHNA; CDR2 reads YSLEER. The CDR3 loop spans 14 amino acids. The V segment lost 4 bases and the J segment 3 bases; nucleotides outside the gene matches: 6. CDR3 sequence: CASSPRPGGYEQYF. DNA of the CDR3: TGCGCCAGCAGCCCCAGGCCAGGGGGCTACGAGCAGTACTTC.

The chain employs TRBV28 and TRBJ2-3, with TRBD1 matching over 7 bases. The CDR3 is 16 amino acids. CDR1 and CDR2 from the germline V gene are MDHEN and SYDVKM. V was pared by 3 bases and J by 2 bases, with 8 bases of the junction left unmatched. CDR3 DNA sequence: TGTGCCAGCAGTTTTAAGACCGGGACAGCCACAGATACGCAGTATTTT. It codes for CASSFKTGTATDTQYF.

The chain links TRBV27 to TRBJ1-5; 8 bases line up with TRBD1. The germline CDR1 and CDR2 sequences are MNHEY and SMNVEV (reference sequence). The V gene end was trimmed by 10 bases and the J gene end by 9 bases; junction bases not matched to a gene: 14. The CDR3 contains 14 residues. The CDR3 DNA sequence: TGTGCCACGAAGGGGGCCAGGGGGCGGGGGCCCCAGCATTTT. It specifies CATKGARGRGPQHF.

The chain combines TRBV27 with TRBJ2-1, with 7 bases fitting TRBD2. The CDR3 runs to 16 residues. Germline assignment: CDR1 MNHEY and CDR2 SMNVEV (reference sequence). The V and J ends lost 7 bases and 5 bases, in that order; junction bases with no gene match: 14. The CDR3 DNA sequence: TGTGCCAGCACGCTCGGAAGGGCTAGCGGTCACAATGAGCAGTTCTTC. This gives the protein CASTLGRASGHNEQFF.

A single count supports this clone. At one of its ends the junction is not consistent with the germline gene, which may arise from a read error. The chain has TRBV15 and TRBJ1-2; 9 bases match TRBD1. The CDR3 totals 17 residues. Looked up from germline, CDR1 is LNHNV and CDR2 is YYDKDF (reference sequence). The CDR3 nucleotides are TGTGCCACCAGGAGAGGGGGGGGATCGACAGGGGGATATGGCTACACCTTC. As protein: CATRRGGGSTGGYGYTF.

DNA for the CDR3: TGTGCCAGCAGCGTAGGGGGGGTTACTCCTGGAAACACCATATATTTT. It codes for CASSVGGVTPGNTIYF. V is TRBV9 and J is TRBJ1-3, with D perhaps matching TRBD1 (5 bases). Germline V gene data show CDR1 as SGDLS and CDR2 as YYNGEE. V dropped 0 bases and J dropped 2 bases, with 12 bases sitting between them. The CDR3 has 16 residues.

The chain couples TRBV4-1 to TRBJ1-2, with 8 bases that match TRBD1. The germline gives CDR1 MGHRA, CDR2 YSYEKL. The CDR3 has 18 residues. Trimming at V came to 1 base and at J to 6 bases, leaving 16 bases not matched to a gene. The CDR3 DNA reads TGCGCCAGCAGCCAAGTGAGCCCGTGGACAGGGTACTGCGATGGCTACACCTTC. Its protein product is CASSQVSPWTGYCDGYTF.

This clone was picked up one time. CDR3 region: CASSADRGGNQPQHF. CDR3 nucleotides: TGTGCCAGCAGCGCTGACAGGGGTGGCAATCAGCCCCAGCATTTT. This rearrangement joins TRBV6-1 to TRBJ1-5; 8 bases agree with TRBD1. Per germline, CDR1 MNHNS and CDR2 SASEGT. This CDR3 spans 15 amino acids. Unmatched junction bases numbered 6, after V lost 6 bases and J lost 2 bases.

The chain carries TRBV28 and TRBJ1-5; 7 bases agree with TRBD1. Germline values: CDR1 MDHEN, CDR2 SYDVKM. The CDR3 spans 17 residues. Trimming removed 3 bases from V and 5 bases from J; junction bases left unmatched: 13. This chain's CDR3 is CASSFTTGRPGYQPQHF. CDR3 coding DNA: TGTGCCAGCAGTTTTACGACAGGGCGGCCCGGGTATCAGCCCCAGCATTTT.

The rearrangement links TRBV19 to TRBJ1-2; D is possibly TRBD1 (5 bases). The V end lost 10 bases, the J end lost 2 bases, and 14 bases lay between the germline ends. The CDR3 covers 13 residues. The germline V gene encodes CDR1 LNHDA and CDR2 SQIVND (reference sequence). The CDR3 DNA is TGTGCCACCAGAATGGGGCGAAACTATGGCTACACCTTC. Translated, it gives CATRMGRNYGYTF.

V and J are TRBV18 and TRBJ1-3, with 7 positions matching TRBD1. Germline CDR1 reads KGHSH; CDR2 reads LQKENI. The CDR3 covers 15 residues. Trimming removed 6 bases from V and 6 bases from J; junction bases left unmatched: 11. The DNA for the CDR3 is TGTGCCAGCTCGCCAGACAGGGCTAATGAAAACACCATATATTTT. Its translation is CASSPDRANENTIYF.

This chain joins TRBV19 and TRBJ2-1, with 10 bases fitting TRBD1. This CDR3 spans 14 amino acids. Germline loops: CDR1 LNHDA, CDR2 SQIVND (reference sequence). V lost 5 bases and J lost 5; bases outside the gene matches: 3. The chain's CDR3 is CASSAGQGDNEQFF. The CDR3 DNA is TGTGCCAGTAGTGCCGGACAGGGGGACAATGAGCAGTTCTTC.

The V and J genes are TRBV14 and TRBJ1-4; D remains unclear. Deletions cut 0 bases from V and 2 bases from J, with 10 bases between. The V gene's germline CDR1 is SGHDN and CDR2 FVKESK. This CDR3 spans 16 amino acids. The CDR3 sequence: CASSQDQQATNEKLFF. The CDR3 DNA is TGTGCCAGCAGCCAAGATCAGCAGGCCACTAATGAAAAACTGTTTTTT.

A few counts support this clone. The chain links TRBV27 to TRBJ2-1; no reliable D call. The CDR3 covers 16 residues. Trimming took off 6 bases at V and 3 bases at J, with 18 bases between the two ends. Looked up from germline, CDR1 is MNHEY and CDR2 is SMNVEV (reference sequence). The DNA for the CDR3 is TGTGCCAGCAGCCCTTATATTGAGTCCTACTACAATGAGCAGTTCTTC. It translates to CASSPYIESYYNEQFF.

This clone was seen just once. The V and J genes are TRBV5-4 and TRBJ2-3, with a tentative D call TRBD2 (6 bases). The V end lost 4 bases, the J end lost 9 bases, and 15 bases lay between the germline ends. The germline V gene encodes CDR1 SGHNT and CDR2 YYREEE (reference sequence). The CDR3 is 13 amino acids. CDR3: CASSTPARGTQYF. The DNA for the CDR3 is TGTGCCAGCAGCACGCCAGCCCGGGGGACGCAGTATTTT.

This rearrangement joins TRBV2 to TRBJ2-5, with 9 bases identical to TRBD1. The CDR3 length is 14 residues. The V segment lost 6 bases and the J segment 5 bases; nucleotides outside the gene matches: 7. CDR1 and CDR2 from the germline V gene are SNHLY and FYNNEI. CDR3 nucleotide sequence: TGTGCCAGCAGAAATGGACAGGGGAGGGAGACCCAGTACTTC. This sequence encodes CASRNGQGRETQYF.

The genes are TRBV27 and TRBJ2-3; 7 bases line up with TRBD1. The CDR3 length is 17 residues. J was trimmed by 3 bases and V by 3 bases; bases with no gene match: 12. The germline gives CDR1 MNHEY, CDR2 SMNVEV (reference sequence). CDR3 DNA: TGTGCCAGCAGTTTCCGCCCGTCGACAGGGTTTACAGATACGCAGTATTTT. It codes for CASSFRPSTGFTDTQYF.

The chain employs TRBV5-1 and TRBJ2-1; 16 positions agree with TRBD2. V was clipped by 4 bases and J by 7 bases; unmatched bases: 11. CDR1 is SGHRS, CDR2 YFSETQ, per germline. The CDR3 runs 18 residues. The CDR3 region has the DNA TGCGCCAGCAGCACGGGACTAGCGGGAGGGCTGGGGGATAATGAGCAGTTCTTC. Translation: CASSTGLAGGLGDNEQFF. Full variable domain (outside the CDR3, taken from reference TRBV5-1 and TRBJ2-1): KAGVTQTPRYLIKTRGQQVTLSCSPISGHRSVSWYQQTPGQGLQFLFEYFSETQRNKGNFPGRFSGRQFSNSRSEMNVSTLELGDSALYLCASSTGLAGGLGDNEQFFGPGTRLTVL.

The rearrangement links TRBV10-2 to TRBJ2-4, with no clear D. CDR3 size: 12 residues. V was pared by 8 bases and J by 2 bases, with 7 bases between. CDR1 WSHSY and CDR2 SAAADI come from the germline V gene. DNA of the CDR3: TGCGCCAGCCTTTCGTCCAAAAACATTCAGTACTTC. Residues: CASLSSKNIQYF.

About this clone: The CDR3 does not close with the conserved phenylalanine or tryptophan, likely indicating a read error. Because the CDR3's place on the DNA is in doubt, the DNA is left out and the CDR3 is given as listed by TCRdb. This rearrangement joins TRBV2 to TRBJ2-4; TRBD2 was called by the table and not checked on the DNA. Germline CDR1 is SNHLY and CDR2 is FYNNEI. Including both end residues, the CDR3 is 12 amino acids long. CDR3 region: CASTNLGREGLS.

The chain combines TRBV9 with TRBJ2-6; TRBD1 is a possible D gene (5 bases). V was cut by 4 bases and J by 1 base, with 27 bases left in between. Germline CDR1 and CDR2: SGDLS and YYNGEE. This CDR3 is 21 amino acids long. The DNA of the CDR3 is TGTGCCAGCAGCCCCTTCCCAGGAAAGTCTCCAAGGGGTTCTGGGGCCAACGTCCTGACTTTC. Translated, it gives CASSPFPGKSPRGSGANVLTF.

The chain couples TRBV10-2 to TRBJ2-7; 9 positions match TRBD2. Germline CDR1 reads WSHSY; CDR2 reads SAAADI. This CDR3 contains 14 residues. V shed 3 bases, J shed 5 bases, and the junction held 5 bases outside the gene matches. DNA for the CDR3: TGCGCCAGCAGTGAACGAGCGGGAGGTAACGAGCAGTACTTC. This sequence encodes CASSERAGGNEQYF.

The table lists this clone with a count of one. The rearrangement joins TRBV7-9 to TRBJ2-7; D gene unclear. V lost 3 bases and J 1 base, leaving 16 bases between the germline ends. CDR3 length: 16 amino acids. Germline CDR1 and CDR2: SEHNR and FQNEAQ (reference sequence). The chain's CDR3 is CASSFARIARSYEQYF. DNA for the CDR3: TGTGCCAGCAGCTTTGCAAGGATCGCGCGGTCCTACGAGCAGTACTTC.

This clone was seen a handful of times. The chain carries TRBV28 and TRBJ1-4, with D possibly TRBD1 on 5 matching bases. The CDR3 extends over 16 amino acids. In germline, CDR1 is MDHEN, CDR2 SYDVKM. The germline V and J ends were trimmed by 2 bases and 3 bases, with 13 bases remaining between them. CDR3 protein: CASSLVDSSANEKLFF. In DNA, the CDR3 is TGTGCCAGCAGTTTAGTCGACAGCTCGGCTAATGAAAAACTGTTTTTT.

This clone was counted once. The chain carries TRBV29-1 and TRBJ2-6; D is unresolved. The ends were cut back, 4 bases at V and 0 bases at J, with 13 bases in the middle. CDR1 and CDR2 (germline): SQVTM, ANQGSEA. The CDR3 covers 16 residues. The CDR3, as DNA: TGCAGCGTTGTGCACTACCCTTCCTCTGGGGCCAACGTCCTGACTTTC. Protein sequence: CSVVHYPSSGANVLTF.